These T cell receptor beta chains were read from a single sample in a study of blood T cells in healthy people across ages. Using its own MiXCR run on the 5' RACE reads, TCRdb lists one record per CDR3 protein. Of approximately 1.5 million distinct CDR3 sequences listed, approximately 42% are singletons. The sample taken for sequencing was blood. The origin of the receptors is a woman aged 18-35 years in good health. Each CDR3 is given with its conserved first and last residue.

CDR3 protein,V gene
CATSDPEEMNTEAFF,TRBV24-1
CASSPGMADTQYF,TRBV18
CASSEDPRRNYGYTF,TRBV6-1
CASSVVAGGSNEQFF,TRBV9
CASRTGTGGDYGYTF,TRBV6-2/TRBV6-3
CASSFLVRPGANVLTF,TRBV7-9
CASSLAGALETQFF,TRBV12-3/TRBV12-4
CASSFGDRVYEQYF,TRBV7-2
CASSLSDGQAYEQYF,TRBV7-2
CASSPIGAYGYTF,TRBV5-1
CATSRDPRLALDNEQFF,TRBV15
CSARRAGALTDTQYF,TRBV20-1
CASSLKTANYGYTF,TRBV11-2
CASSPDGHRYTF,TRBV7-2
CASSLNGGGLANEKLFF,TRBV7-2
CAVGFGADTQYF,TRBV2
CASRPRQFVGEKLFF,TRBV28
CASSSRLAGEGNNEQFF,TRBV5-5
CASSLVGLAGGPATQYF,TRBV5-1
CASSVTSEGTDTQYF,TRBV2
CASSFVRDSGETQYF,TRBV5-1
CATRDSKGSYNEQYF,TRBV24-1
CASRRDPAKNIQYF,TRBV28
CASSFRDRIPMTSGYTF,TRBV28
CASSLRQGESEKLFF,TRBV7-9
CASSQDSLTQAQYF,TRBV4-2
CASTEITGWDTQYF,TRBV5-6
CASSQDGQSYTF,TRBV4-1